This entry features one T cell receptor (beta chain) sequence. Its antigen is currently unknown. This record comes from a study of cytomegalovirus exposure and HLA in healthy donors. General study findings and limits: The records held CMV serostatus as the only immune exposure information. Donors were assumed by presence/absence analyses to have roughly uniform sequencing depth.

CDR3 size: 14 residues. Between the trimmed V and J ends, which lost 1 base and 2 bases, there was a span of 8 bases. Per germline, CDR1 SGHDN and CDR2 FVKESK. Researchers ran the PCR with 60 Vbeta and 13 Jbeta primers. Repertoires were generated with immunoSEQ multiplex PCR, while TCRdb's copy carries only in-frame clones and drops some. The sample contains fewer than 130,000 clones, 70% of which appear only once. The receptor's source is a middle-aged man in good health and CMV-seropositive. The sequenced sample was PBMCs. The chain combines TRBV14 with TRBJ1-2; TRBD1 might be the D (6 bases). The CDR3 here is CASSQGRGNYGYTF. In DNA, the CDR3 is TGTGCCAGCAGCCAAGGCAGGGGCAACTATGGCTACACCTTC.